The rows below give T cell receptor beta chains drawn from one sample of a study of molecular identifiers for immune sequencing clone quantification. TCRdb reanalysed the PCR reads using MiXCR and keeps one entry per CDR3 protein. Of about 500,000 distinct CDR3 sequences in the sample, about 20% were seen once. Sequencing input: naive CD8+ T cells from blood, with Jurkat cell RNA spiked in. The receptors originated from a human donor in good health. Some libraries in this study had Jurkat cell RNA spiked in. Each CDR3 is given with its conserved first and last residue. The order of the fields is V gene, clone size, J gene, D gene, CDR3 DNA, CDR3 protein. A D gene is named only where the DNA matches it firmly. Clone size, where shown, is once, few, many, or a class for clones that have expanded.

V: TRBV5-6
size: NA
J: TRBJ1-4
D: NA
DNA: TGTGCCAGCAACTCATACGGCGGGTACGTAACTAATGAAAAACTGTTTTTT
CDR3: CASNSYGGYVTNEKLFF

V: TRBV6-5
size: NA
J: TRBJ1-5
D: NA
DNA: TGTGCCAGCAGTTACCGTGGACAGTCTTATAGCAATCAGCCCCAGCATTTT
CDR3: CASSYRGQSYSNQPQHF

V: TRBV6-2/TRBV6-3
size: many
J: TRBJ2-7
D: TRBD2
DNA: TGTGCCAGCAGCTCCGGGACTAGCGGTACCTACGAGCAGTACTTC
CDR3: CASSSGTSGTYEQYF

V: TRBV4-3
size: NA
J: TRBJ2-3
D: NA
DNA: TGCGCCAGCAGCCAATCTGCTAGCGAGCTGAATACGCAGTATTTT
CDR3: CASSQSASELNTQYF

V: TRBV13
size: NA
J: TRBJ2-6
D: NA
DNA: TGTGCCAGCAGCCCCTACCCGGGGGCCAACGTCCTGACTTTC
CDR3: CASSPYPGANVLTF

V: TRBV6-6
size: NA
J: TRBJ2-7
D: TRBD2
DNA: TGTGCCAGCAGTTACTCTCTAGCGGGAGGGCCTTCCTACGAGCAGTACTTC
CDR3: CASSYSLAGGPSYEQYF

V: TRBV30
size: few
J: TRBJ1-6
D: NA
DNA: TGTGCCTGGAGTGTACTTTCAATACTAAATTCACCCCTCCACTTT
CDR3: CAWSVLSILNSPLHF

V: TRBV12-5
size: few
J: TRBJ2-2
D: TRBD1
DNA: TGTGCTAGTGGCCCCGGGACAGGGCCGAACACCGGGGAGCTGTTTTTT
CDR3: CASGPGTGPNTGELFF

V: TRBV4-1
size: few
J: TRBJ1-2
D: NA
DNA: TGCGCCAGCAGCCCGAAGGAAGCCACGGGACTTTATGGCTACACCTTC
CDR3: CASSPKEATGLYGYTF

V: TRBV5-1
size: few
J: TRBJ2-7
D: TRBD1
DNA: TGCGCCAGCAGCGACGGACAGGGGGCGGCTCTCGAGCAGTACTTC
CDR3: CASSDGQGAALEQYF

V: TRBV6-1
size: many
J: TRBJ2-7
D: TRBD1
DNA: TGTGCCAGCAGCGAGGGACAGGTAGGATTC
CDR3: CASSEGQVGF

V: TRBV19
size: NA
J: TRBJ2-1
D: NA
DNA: TGTGCCAGTACCCCCGTCCCGGGACGAGCGCACAATGAGCAGTTCTTC
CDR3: CASTPVPGRAHNEQFF

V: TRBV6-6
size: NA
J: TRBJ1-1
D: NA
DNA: TGTGCCAGCAGCCAACCCGACTACCGGGCTTTCTTT
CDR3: CASSQPDYRAFF

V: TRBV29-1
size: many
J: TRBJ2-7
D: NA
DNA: TGCAGCGTTGAGGCCCCCCAGGGTGTGGGCGAGCAGTACTTC
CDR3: CSVEAPQGVGEQYF

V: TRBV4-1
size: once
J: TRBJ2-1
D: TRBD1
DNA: TGCGCCAGCAGCCACGGACAGGGGGCATCCTACAATGAGCAGTTCTTC
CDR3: CASSHGQGASYNEQFF

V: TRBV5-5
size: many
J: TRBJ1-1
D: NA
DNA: TGTGCCAGCAGCTTTAGTAGGGACCTTGAAGCTTTCTTT
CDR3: CASSFSRDLEAFF

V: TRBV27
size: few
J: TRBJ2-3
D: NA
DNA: TGTGCCAGCAGTTTCGGGCCTAGCCCCACAGATACGCAGTATTTT
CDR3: CASSFGPSPTDTQYF

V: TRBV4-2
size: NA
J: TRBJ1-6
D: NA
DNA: TGTGCCAGCAGCCAACCCACCGGGACGGCAGATAATTCACCCCTCCACTTT
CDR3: CASSQPTGTADNSPLHF

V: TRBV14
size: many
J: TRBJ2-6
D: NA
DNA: TGTGCCAGCAGCCAAGAGATTGCCAGTGCCACCAGCGGGGCCAACGTCCTGACTTTC
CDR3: CASSQEIASATSGANVLTF

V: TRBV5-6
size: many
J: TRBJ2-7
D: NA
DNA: TGTGCCAGCAGCCCACGGACGGGCTACGAGCAGTACTTC
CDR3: CASSPRTGYEQYF

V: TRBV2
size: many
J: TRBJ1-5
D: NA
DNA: TGTGCCAGCAGTGAAGAGGGAAGTACCAATCAGCCCCAGCATTTT
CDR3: CASSEEGSTNQPQHF

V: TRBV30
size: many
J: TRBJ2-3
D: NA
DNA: TGTGCCTGGAGTGTACTAGGGGGGCGCACAGATACGCAGTATTTT
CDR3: CAWSVLGGRTDTQYF

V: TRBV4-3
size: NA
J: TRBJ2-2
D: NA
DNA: TGCGCCAGCAGCCCCGAGTTCACCGGGGAGCTGTTTTTT
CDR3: CASSPEFTGELFF

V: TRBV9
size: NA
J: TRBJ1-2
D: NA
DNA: TGTGCCAGCACGGACGGCTATGGCTACACCTTC
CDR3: CASTDGYGYTF

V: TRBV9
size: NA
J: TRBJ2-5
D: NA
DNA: TGTGCCAGCAGCTCGGGAGCGGTCCAAGAGACCCAGTACTTC
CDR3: CASSSGAVQETQYF

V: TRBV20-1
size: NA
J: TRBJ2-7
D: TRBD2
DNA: TGCAGTGCCAAGGGACTAGCGGGGTACGAGCAGTACTTC
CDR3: CSAKGLAGYEQYF

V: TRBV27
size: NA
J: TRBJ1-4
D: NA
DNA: TGTGCCAGCAGTTTATCTGCTCAGGCCAATGAAAAACTGTTTTTT
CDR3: CASSLSAQANEKLFF

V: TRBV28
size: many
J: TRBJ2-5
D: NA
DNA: TGTGCCAGCAGTTTACTCCTAACCCAAGAGACCCAGTACTTC
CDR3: CASSLLLTQETQYF

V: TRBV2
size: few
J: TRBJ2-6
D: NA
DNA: TGTGCCAGCAGTCCGGGCCGCCCTGGGGCCAACGTCCTGACTTTC
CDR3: CASSPGRPGANVLTF

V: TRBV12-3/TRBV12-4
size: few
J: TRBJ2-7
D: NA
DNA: TGTGCCAGCAGTTTTCGGTCAGAACCCTACGAGCAGTACTTC
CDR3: CASSFRSEPYEQYF

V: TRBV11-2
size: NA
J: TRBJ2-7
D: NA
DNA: TGTGCCAGCAGCTCACTTGGGGGTGGGGGCGACGAGCGGTACTTC
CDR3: CASSSLGGGGDERYF

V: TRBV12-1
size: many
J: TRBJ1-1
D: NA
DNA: TGTGCCAGCAGCTCCAAAGGGGGTCGAACTGAAGCTTTCTTT
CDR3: CASSSKGGRTEAFF

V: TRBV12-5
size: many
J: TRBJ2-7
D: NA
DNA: TGTGCTAGTGGTGCCGGGACTTCCACCTACGAGCAGTACTTC
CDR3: CASGAGTSTYEQYF

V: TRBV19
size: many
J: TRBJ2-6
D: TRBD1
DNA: TGTGCCAGTAGTTTCCGGGACAGGGTATTTTCTGGGGCCAACGTCCTGACTTTC
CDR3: CASSFRDRVFSGANVLTF

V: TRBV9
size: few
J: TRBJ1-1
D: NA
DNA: TGTGCCAGCGGCGCAGGGCCTGAAGCTTTCTTT
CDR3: CASGAGPEAFF

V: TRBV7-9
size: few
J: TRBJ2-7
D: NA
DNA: TGTGCCAGCAGCTTAGATCCGACCGGGACTGGAACCTACGAGCAGTACTTC
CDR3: CASSLDPTGTGTYEQYF

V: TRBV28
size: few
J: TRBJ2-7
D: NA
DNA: TGTGCCAGCAGCCCCCTGGGAGGAGCGGGTCCCTACGAGCAGTACTTC
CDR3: CASSPLGGAGPYEQYF

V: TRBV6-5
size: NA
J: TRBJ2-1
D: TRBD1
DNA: TGTGCCAGCACCAAGACAGGGGAATACTACAATGAGCAGTTCTTC
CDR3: CASTKTGEYYNEQFF

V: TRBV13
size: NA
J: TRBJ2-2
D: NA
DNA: TGTGCCAGTAAACAGGACTTACAAAACACCGGGGAGCTGTTTTTT
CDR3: CASKQDLQNTGELFF

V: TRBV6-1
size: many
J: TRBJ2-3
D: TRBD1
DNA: TGTGCCAGCAGGGAAACCCAGGGGGCTACAGATACGCAGTATTTT
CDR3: CASRETQGATDTQYF

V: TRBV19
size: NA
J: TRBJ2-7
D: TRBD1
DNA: TGTGCCAGTAGTGTTGGACAGGGGAGCCAGTACGAGCAGTACTTC
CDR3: CASSVGQGSQYEQYF

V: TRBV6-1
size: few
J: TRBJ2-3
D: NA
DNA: TGTGCCAGCAGTGAGGCCCTAGTCGCCCCCTCAGATACGCAGTATTTT
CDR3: CASSEALVAPSDTQYF

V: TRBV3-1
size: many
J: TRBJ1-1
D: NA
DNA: TGTGCCAGCAGCCAAGGAGGACCTGGCACTGAAGCTTTCTTT
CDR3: CASSQGGPGTEAFF

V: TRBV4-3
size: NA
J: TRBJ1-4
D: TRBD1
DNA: TGCGCCAGCAGCGTTGACAGGGTGCTTGAAAAACTGTTTTTT
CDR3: CASSVDRVLEKLFF

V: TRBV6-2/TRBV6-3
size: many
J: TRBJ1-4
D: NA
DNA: TGTGCCAGCAGCTACGGGGACATTCCCTGGAATGAAAAACTGTTTTTT
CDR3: CASSYGDIPWNEKLFF

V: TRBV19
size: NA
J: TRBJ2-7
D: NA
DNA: TGTGCCAGCTCTGGAACAGCAAGGGAGCAGTACTTC
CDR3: CASSGTAREQYF

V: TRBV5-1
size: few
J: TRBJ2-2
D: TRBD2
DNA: TGCGCCAGCAGCGATGCGTTTCGGCGGGAGGACACCGGGGAGCTGTTTTTT
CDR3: CASSDAFRREDTGELFF

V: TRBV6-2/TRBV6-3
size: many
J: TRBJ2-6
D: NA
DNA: TGTGCCAGCAGTTACTCCACAATTTTCTCTGGGGCCAACGTCCTGACTTTC
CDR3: CASSYSTIFSGANVLTF

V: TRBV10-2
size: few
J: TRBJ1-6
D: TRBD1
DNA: TGCGCCAGCACCCCGCTTCCGGGACAGGAGAGCTCCTATAATTCACCCCTCCACTTT
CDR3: CASTPLPGQESSYNSPLHF

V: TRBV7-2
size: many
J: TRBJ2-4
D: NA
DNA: TGTGCCAGCAGCTCAAGACCAGGACCCCAGTACTTC
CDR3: CASSSRPGPQYF

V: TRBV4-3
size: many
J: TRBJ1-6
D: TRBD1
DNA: TGCGCCAGCAGCCAAGATTACGGGACAGGCTATAATTCACCCCTCCACTTT
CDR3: CASSQDYGTGYNSPLHF